These T cell receptor beta chains were read from a single sample in a study of CD8 T cells in Susac syndrome. Via MiXCR, TCRdb re-called the immunoSEQ multiplex PCR reads, giving one row per CDR3 protein. The sample yields approximately 120,000 distinct CDR3 sequences, about 93% seen once. Source material: CD4+ T cells from PBMCs. These receptors all stem from a human donor in good health. Each CDR3 is given with its conserved first and last residue. D genes are given only for firm matches.

D gene: .
J gene: TRBJ2-7
V gene: TRBV5-1
CDR3 protein: CASSPKTLGGGDPNEQYF
CDR3 DNA: TGCGCCAGCAGCCCAAAGACGCTGGGGGGCGGGGACCCCAACGAGCAGTACTTC

D gene: .
J gene: TRBJ2-6
V gene: TRBV4-2
CDR3 protein: CASSQGGGPANVLTF
CDR3 DNA: TGTGCCAGCAGCCAAGGAGGGGGGCCAGCCAACGTCCTGACTTTC

D gene: .
J gene: TRBJ1-1
V gene: TRBV6-2/TRBV6-3
CDR3 protein: CASSKDLEAFF
CDR3 DNA: TGTGCCAGCAGCAAGGACCTTGAAGCTTTCTTT

D gene: .
J gene: TRBJ2-7
V gene: TRBV3-1
CDR3 protein: CASSQDRVGEQYF
CDR3 DNA: TGTGCCAGCAGCCAAGATCGAGTCGGCGAGCAGTACTTC

D gene: .
J gene: TRBJ2-3
V gene: TRBV12-3/TRBV12-4
CDR3 protein: CASSLFAASTDTQYF
CDR3 DNA: TGTGCCAGCAGTTTGTTCGCGGCTAGCACAGATACGCAGTATTTT

D gene: TRBD2
J gene: TRBJ2-7
V gene: TRBV10-3
CDR3 protein: CAIRGSGRAAEQYF
CDR3 DNA: TGTGCCATCAGAGGGAGCGGGAGGGCCGCCGAGCAGTACTTC

D gene: TRBD2
J gene: TRBJ2-1
V gene: TRBV14
CDR3 protein: CASSQPGTSADEQFF
CDR3 DNA: TGTGCCAGCAGCCAGCCCGGGACTAGCGCCGATGAGCAGTTCTTC

D gene: .
J gene: TRBJ1-2
V gene: TRBV11-1
CDR3 protein: CASSPEHFNREGYTF
CDR3 DNA: TGTGCCAGCAGCCCAGAACATTTCAACAGGGAGGGCTACACCTTC

D gene: TRBD1
J gene: TRBJ2-1
V gene: TRBV10-3
CDR3 protein: CAIRSGTGLNEQFF
CDR3 DNA: TGTGCCATCAGGTCCGGGACAGGGTTGAATGAGCAGTTCTTC

D gene: TRBD1
J gene: TRBJ2-7
V gene: TRBV30
CDR3 protein: CAWSGTGTFYEQYF
CDR3 DNA: TGTGCCTGGAGTGGGACAGGCACCTTCTACGAGCAGTACTTC